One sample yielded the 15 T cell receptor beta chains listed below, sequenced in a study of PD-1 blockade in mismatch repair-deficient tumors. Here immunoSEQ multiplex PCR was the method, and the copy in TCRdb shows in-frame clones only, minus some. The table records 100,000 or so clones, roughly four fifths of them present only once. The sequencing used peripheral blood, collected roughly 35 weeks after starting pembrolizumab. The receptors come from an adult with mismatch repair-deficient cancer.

The CDR3 nucleotides are TGTGCCAGCAGTTTCCGGGCCATCCCAACTAATGAAAAACTGTTTTTT. The encoded protein is CASSFRAIPTNEKLFF. The chain recombines TRBV6-5 with TRBJ1-4; D remains ambiguous. CDR1 and CDR2 (germline): MNHEY, SVGAGI. Between the trimmed V and J ends, which lost 4 bases and 0 bases, there was a span of 12 bases. The CDR3 is 16 residues long.

CDR3 nucleotides: TGTGCCAGCAGTGAGGGGGCCTACGAGCAGTACTTC. It yields the protein CASSEGAYEQYF. The chain joins TRBV6-1 to TRBJ2-7; TRBD1 or TRBD2 may be the D gene (5 bases each). Germline values: CDR1 MNHNS, CDR2 SASEGT. This CDR3 region has 12 residues. Trimming removed 3 bases at V and 2 bases at J, with 5 bases between.

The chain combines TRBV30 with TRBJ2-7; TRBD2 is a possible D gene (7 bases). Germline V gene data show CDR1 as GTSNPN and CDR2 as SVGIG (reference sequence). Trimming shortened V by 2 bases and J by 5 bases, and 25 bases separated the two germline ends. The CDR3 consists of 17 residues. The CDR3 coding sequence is TGTGCCTGGAGTAGAAGCAGGGTCCCTGGGGGGGCCCACGAGCAGTACTTC. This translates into CAWSRSRVPGGAHEQYF.

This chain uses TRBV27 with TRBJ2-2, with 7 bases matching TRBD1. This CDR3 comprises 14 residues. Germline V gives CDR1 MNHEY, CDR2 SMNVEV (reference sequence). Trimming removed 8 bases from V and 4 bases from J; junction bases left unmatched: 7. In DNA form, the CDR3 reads TGTGCCAGCTATCCGACAGGGCTCACCGGGGAGCTGTTTTTT. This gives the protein CASYPTGLTGELFF.

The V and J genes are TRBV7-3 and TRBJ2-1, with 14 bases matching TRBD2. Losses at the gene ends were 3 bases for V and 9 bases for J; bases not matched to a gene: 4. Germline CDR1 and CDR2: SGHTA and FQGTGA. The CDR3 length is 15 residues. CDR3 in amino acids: CASSLGLAGVSEQFF. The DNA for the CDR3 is TGTGCCAGCAGCTTGGGACTAGCGGGAGTTAGTGAGCAGTTCTTC.

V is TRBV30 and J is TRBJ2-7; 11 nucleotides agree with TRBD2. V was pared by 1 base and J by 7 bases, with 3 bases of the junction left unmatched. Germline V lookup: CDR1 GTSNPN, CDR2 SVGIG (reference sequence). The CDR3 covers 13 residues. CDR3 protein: CAWSGSSGGEQYF. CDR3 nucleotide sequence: TGTGCCTGGAGTGGATCTAGCGGGGGGGAGCAGTACTTC. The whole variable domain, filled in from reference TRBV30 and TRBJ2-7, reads SQTIHQWPATLVQPVGSPLSLECTVEGTSNPNLYWYRQAAGRGLQLLFYSVGIGQISSEVPQNLSASRPQDRQFILSSKKLLLSDSGFYLCAWSGSSGGEQYFGPGTRLTVT.

CDR3 sequence reads: CASSFVQFNQPQHF. CDR3 in DNA: TGTGCCAGCAGTTTTGTGCAGTTCAATCAGCCCCAGCATTTT. The rearrangement links TRBV28 to TRBJ1-5; D remains ambiguous. Germline V lookup: CDR1 MDHEN, CDR2 SYDVKM. CDR3 length: 14 residues. V gave up 3 bases and J gave up 3 bases, with 9 bases separating them.

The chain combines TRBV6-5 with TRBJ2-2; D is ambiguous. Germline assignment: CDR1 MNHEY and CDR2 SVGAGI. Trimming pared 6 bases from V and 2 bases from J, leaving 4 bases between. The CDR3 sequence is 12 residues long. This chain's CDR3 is CASSSNTGELFF. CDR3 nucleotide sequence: TGTGCCAGCAGCTCCAACACCGGGGAGCTGTTTTTT.

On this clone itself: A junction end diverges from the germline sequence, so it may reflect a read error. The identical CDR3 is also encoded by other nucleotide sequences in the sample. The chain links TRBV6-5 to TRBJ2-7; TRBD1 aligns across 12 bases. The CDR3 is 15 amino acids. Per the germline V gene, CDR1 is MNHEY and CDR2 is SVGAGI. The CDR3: CASSWGTGGSYEQYF. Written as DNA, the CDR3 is TGTGCCAGCAGTTGGGGGACAGGGGGCTCCTACGAGCAGTATTTC.

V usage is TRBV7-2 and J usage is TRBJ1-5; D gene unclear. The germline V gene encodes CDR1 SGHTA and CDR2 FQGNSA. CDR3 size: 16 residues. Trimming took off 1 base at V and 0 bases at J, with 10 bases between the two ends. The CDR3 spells CASSLVSGSSNQPQHF. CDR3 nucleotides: TGTGCCAGCAGCTTAGTGTCAGGTTCTAGCAATCAGCCCCAGCATTTT.

The DNA for the CDR3 is TGTGCCAGCAGCTTAGGATGGTCTGCTGAGCAGTTCTTC. It codes for CASSLGWSAEQFF. The gene calls are TRBV7-6 and TRBJ2-1, with D unclear. V was trimmed by 1 base and J by 9 bases, leaving 10 bases between them. Germline CDR1 and CDR2: SGHVS and FNYEAQ. The CDR3 extends over 13 amino acids.

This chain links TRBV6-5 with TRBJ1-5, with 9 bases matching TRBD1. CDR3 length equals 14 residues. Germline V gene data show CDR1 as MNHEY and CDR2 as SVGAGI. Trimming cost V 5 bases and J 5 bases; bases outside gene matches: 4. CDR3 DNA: TGTGCCAGCAGTAACTACAGGGGGCATCAGCCCCAGCATTTT. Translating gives CASSNYRGHQPQHF.

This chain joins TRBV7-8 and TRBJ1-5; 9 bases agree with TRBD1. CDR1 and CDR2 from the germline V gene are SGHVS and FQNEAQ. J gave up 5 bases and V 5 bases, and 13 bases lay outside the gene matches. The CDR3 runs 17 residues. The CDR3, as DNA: TGTGCCAGCAGCCTACTTGGAGGGGACAGGGACGATCAGCCCCAGCATTTT. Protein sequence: CASSLLGGDRDDQPQHF.

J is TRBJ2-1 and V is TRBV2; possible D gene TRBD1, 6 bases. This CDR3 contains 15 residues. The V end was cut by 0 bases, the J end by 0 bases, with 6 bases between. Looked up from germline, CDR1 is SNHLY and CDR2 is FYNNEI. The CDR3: CASSEAGGSYNEQFF. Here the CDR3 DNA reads TGTGCCAGCAGTGAAGCAGGGGGCTCCTACAATGAGCAGTTCTTC.

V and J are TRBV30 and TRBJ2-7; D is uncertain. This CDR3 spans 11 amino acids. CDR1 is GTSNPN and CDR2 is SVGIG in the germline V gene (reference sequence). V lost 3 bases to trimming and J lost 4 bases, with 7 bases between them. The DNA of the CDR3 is TGTGCCTGGAGCGACCTTTACGAGCAGTACTTC. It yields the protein CAWSDLYEQYF.